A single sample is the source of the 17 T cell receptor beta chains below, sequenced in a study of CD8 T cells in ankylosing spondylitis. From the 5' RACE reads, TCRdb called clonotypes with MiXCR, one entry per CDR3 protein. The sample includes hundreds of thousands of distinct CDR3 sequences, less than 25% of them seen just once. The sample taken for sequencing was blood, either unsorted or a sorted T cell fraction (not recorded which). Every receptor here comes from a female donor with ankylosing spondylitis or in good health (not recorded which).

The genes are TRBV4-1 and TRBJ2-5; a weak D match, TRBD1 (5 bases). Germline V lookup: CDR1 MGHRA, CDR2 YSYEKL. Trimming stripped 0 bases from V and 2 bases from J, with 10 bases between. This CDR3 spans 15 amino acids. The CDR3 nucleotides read TGCGCCAGCAGCCAAGATGGGCAGGGTCAAGAGACCCAGTACTTC. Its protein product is CASSQDGQGQETQYF.

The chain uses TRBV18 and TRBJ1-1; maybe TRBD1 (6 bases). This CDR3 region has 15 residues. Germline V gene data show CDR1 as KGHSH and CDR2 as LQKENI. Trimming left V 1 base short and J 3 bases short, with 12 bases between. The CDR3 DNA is TGTGCCAGCTCACCACTCCGAAGGGGGGACACTGAAGCTTTCTTT. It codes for CASSPLRRGDTEAFF. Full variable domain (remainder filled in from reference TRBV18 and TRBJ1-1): NAGVMQNPRHLVRRRGQEARLRCSPMKGHSHVYWYRQLPEEGLKFMVYLQKENIIDESGMPKERFSAEFPKEGPSILRIQQVVRGDSAAYFCASSPLRRGDTEAFFGQGTRLTVV.

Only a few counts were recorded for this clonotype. The CDR3 region is CSAMRGWTTYEQYF. Here the CDR3 DNA reads TGCAGTGCAATGAGGGGGTGGACAACCTACGAGCAGTACTTC. The chain has TRBV20-1 and TRBJ2-7; perhaps TRBD1 as D (6 bases). With 6 bases removed from V and 2 bases from J, the gap between germline ends came to 17 bases. CDR3 length equals 14 residues. Germline-derived CDR1 and CDR2 are DFQATT and SNEGSKA (reference sequence).

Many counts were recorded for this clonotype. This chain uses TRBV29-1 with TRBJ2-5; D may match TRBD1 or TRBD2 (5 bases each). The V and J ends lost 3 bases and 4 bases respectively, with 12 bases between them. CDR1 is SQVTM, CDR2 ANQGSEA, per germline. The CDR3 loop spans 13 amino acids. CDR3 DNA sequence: TGCAGCGTTGAGGGACGGTCTGGAGAGACCCAGTACTTC. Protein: CSVEGRSGETQYF.

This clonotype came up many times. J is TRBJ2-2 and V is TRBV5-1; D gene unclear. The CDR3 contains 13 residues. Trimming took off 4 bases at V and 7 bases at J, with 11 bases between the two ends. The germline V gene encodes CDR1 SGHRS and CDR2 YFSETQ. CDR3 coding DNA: TGCGCCAGCAGCCCATACACGGTCGGGGAGCTGTTTTTT. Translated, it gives CASSPYTVGELFF.

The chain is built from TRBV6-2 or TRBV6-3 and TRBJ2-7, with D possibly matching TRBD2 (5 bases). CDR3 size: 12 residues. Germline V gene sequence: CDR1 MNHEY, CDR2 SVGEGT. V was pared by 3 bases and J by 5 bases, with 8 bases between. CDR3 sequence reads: CASSYSVHEQYF. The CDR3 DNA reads TGTGCCAGCAGTTATAGCGTCCACGAGCAGTACTTC.

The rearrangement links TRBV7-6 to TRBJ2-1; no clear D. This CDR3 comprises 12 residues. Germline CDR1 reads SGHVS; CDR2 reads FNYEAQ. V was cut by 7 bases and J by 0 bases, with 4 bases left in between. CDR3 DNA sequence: TGTGCCAGCAACCGCTCCTACAATGAGCAGTTCTTC. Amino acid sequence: CASNRSYNEQFF.

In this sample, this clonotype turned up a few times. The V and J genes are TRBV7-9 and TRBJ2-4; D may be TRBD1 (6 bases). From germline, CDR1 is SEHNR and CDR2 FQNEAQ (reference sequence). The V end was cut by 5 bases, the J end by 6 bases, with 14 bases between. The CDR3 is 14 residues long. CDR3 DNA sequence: TGTGCCAGCAGCCCCGGACAGACACCAAACATTCAGTACTTC. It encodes CASSPGQTPNIQYF.

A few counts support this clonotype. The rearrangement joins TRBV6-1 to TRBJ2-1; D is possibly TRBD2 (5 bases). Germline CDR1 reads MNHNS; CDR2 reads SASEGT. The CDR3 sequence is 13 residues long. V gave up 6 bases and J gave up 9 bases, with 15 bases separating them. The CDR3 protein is CASSPRFLAEQFF. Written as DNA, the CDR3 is TGTGCCAGCAGCCCCCGTTTCCTAGCTGAGCAGTTCTTC.

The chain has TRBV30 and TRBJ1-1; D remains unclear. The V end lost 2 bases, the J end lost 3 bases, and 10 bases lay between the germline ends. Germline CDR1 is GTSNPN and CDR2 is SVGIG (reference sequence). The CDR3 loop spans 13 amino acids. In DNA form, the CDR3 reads TGTGCCTGGAGTTCGACGTACGACACTGAAGCTTTCTTT. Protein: CAWSSTYDTEAFF.

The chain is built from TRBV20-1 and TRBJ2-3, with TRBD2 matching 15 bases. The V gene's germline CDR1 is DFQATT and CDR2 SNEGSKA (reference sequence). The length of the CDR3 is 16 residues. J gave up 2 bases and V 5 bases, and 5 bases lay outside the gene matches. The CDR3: CSAGGTSGGTTDTQYF. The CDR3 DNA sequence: TGCAGTGCTGGAGGGACTAGCGGGGGGACCACAGATACGCAGTATTTT.

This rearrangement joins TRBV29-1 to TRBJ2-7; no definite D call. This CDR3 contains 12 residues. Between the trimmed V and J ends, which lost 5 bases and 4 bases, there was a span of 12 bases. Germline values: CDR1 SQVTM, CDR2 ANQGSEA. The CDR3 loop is CSVRTQLYEQYF. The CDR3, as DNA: TGCAGCGTTCGGACCCAGCTTTACGAGCAGTACTTC.

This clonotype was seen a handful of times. The CDR3: CSARDLAGGRKLFF. DNA for the CDR3: TGCAGTGCTAGAGATCTCGCAGGGGGCCGTAAGCTGTTTTTT. The chain joins TRBV20-1 to TRBJ2-2, with 8 bases identical to TRBD1. Germline V CDR1 and CDR2: DFQATT, SNEGSKA (reference sequence). This CDR3 is 14 amino acids long. V lost 0 bases and J lost 12; bases outside the gene matches: 9.

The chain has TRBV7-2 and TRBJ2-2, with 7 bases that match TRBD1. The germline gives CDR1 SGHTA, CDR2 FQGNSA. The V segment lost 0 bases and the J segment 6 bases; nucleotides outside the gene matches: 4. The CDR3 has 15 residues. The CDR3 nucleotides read TGTGCCAGCAGCTTAGCGGCGACAGGGTCCGGGGAGCTGTTTTTT. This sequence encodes CASSLAATGSGELFF.

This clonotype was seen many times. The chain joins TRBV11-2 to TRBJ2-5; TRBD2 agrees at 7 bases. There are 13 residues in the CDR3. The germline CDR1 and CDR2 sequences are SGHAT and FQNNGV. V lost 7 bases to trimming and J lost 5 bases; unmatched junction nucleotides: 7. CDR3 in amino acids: CASTSNGRETQYF. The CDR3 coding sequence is TGTGCCAGCACCTCGAACGGGAGGGAGACCCAGTACTTC.

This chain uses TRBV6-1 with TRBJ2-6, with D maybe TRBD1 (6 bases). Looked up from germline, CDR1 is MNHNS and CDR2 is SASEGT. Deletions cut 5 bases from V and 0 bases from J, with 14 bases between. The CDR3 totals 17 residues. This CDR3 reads CASSKGQWSSGANVLTF. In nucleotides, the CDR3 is TGTGCCAGCAGTAAAGGACAGTGGAGCTCTGGGGCCAACGTCCTGACTTTC.

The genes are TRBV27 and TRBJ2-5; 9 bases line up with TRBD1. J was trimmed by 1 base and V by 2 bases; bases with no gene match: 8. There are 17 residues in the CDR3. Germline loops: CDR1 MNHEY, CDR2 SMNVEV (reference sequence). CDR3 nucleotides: TGTGCCAGCAGTTTAGGCTGGACAGGGGAAGGCCAAGAGACCCAGTACTTC. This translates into CASSLGWTGEGQETQYF.